The present TCR beta chain was sequenced within a study of spatial heterogeneity in lung cancer. TCRdb used MiXCR to reprocess the 5' RACE reads, holding one entry per CDR3 protein. The table includes about 43,000 distinct CDR3 sequences, 20% to 25% detected once. This clonotype was seen ten or more times. This CDR3 comprises 14 residues. With 4 bases removed from V and 7 bases from J, the gap between germline ends came to 18 bases. Germline CDR1 is SGHRS and CDR2 is YFSETQ. Time point given: blood at routine non-recurrence follow-up after resection. The source is a female donor with early-stage non-small cell lung cancer. The sample in question was PBMCs, obtained at follow-up. V and J are TRBV5-1 and TRBJ2-7; D assignment may be TRBD1 or TRBD2 (5 bases each). CDR3 bases: TGCGCCAGCAGCCGGGATGGGACCCTAGGTGAGCAGTACTTC. Residues: CASSRDGTLGEQYF.